This entry describes one T cell receptor (beta chain). This specimen comes from a study of blood T cell repertoires in COVID-19. Study as a whole: Italy, Spain and the United States were the sources of the convalescent and acute COVID-19 samples. Nucleic acid was either cDNA or gDNA, and it came from T cells, B-cell-depleted T cells, or PBMCs.

This table comes from immunoSEQ multiplex PCR, and its TCRdb copy is limited to in-frame clones, with some not included. The sample holds about 50,000 clones, 85% to 90% seen once. The specimen was peripheral blood. The sequence was obtained from a human donor in a cohort sampled during active COVID-19.

DNA of the CDR3: TGTGCCACCAGTGATTTCGGCGGGGCCACAGATACGCAGTATTTT. Its translation is CATSDFGGATDTQYF. J is TRBJ2-3 and V is TRBV24-1, with D possibly being TRBD2 (6 bases). The CDR3 is made up of 15 amino acids. Germline V gene sequence: CDR1 KGHDR, CDR2 SFDVKD. V was pared by 1 base and J by 2 bases, with 9 bases between.